The rows below give T cell receptor beta chains drawn from one sample of a study of blood T cell repertoires in COVID-19. TCRdb's table, derived via immunoSEQ multiplex PCR, lists solely in-frame clones and lacks some. The sample yields nearly 300,000 clones, around 88% seen once. Sequences were obtained from peripheral blood. These receptors all stem from a woman aged 25-40 years who had recovered from COVID-19. CDR3s include the opening cysteine and the closing phenylalanine or tryptophan. The order of the fields is CDR3 DNA, CDR3 protein, V gene, D gene, clone size, J gene. D genes are given only for firm matches. Clone sizes are given selectively: once, few, many, or a class where the clone is expanded.

CDR3 DNA: TGCGCCAGCAGTGATCCGTCATCGTGCCGGGGGGGCACAGATACGCAGTATTTT
CDR3 protein: CASSDPSSCRGGTDTQYF
V gene: TRBV10-1
D gene: TRBD2
clone size: NA
J gene: TRBJ2-3

CDR3 DNA: TGTGCCACCAGCCCGACAGGGAAGACCCTCTATGGCTACACCTTC
CDR3 protein: CATSPTGKTLYGYTF
V gene: TRBV15
D gene: TRBD1
clone size: NA
J gene: TRBJ1-2

CDR3 DNA: TGCGCCAGCACGAGCGGGGGGGACAATGAGCAGTTCTTC
CDR3 protein: CASTSGGDNEQFF
V gene: TRBV5-1
D gene: TRBD2
clone size: NA
J gene: TRBJ2-1

CDR3 DNA: TGTGCCAGCAGCTTAATTTGGACAGGGGTCTCACCCCTCCACTTT
CDR3 protein: CASSLIWTGVSPLHF
V gene: TRBV6-6
D gene: TRBD1
clone size: NA
J gene: TRBJ1-6

CDR3 DNA: TGTGCCAGCTCACCAGGGACAGGGGAGGAAAAACTGTTTTTT
CDR3 protein: CASSPGTGEEKLFF
V gene: TRBV18
D gene: TRBD1
clone size: NA
J gene: TRBJ1-4

CDR3 DNA: TGTGCCAGCAGTCCCGGCGGGACAGTCTCTGGAAACACCATATATTTT
CDR3 protein: CASSPGGTVSGNTIYF
V gene: TRBV28
D gene: TRBD1
clone size: NA
J gene: TRBJ1-3

CDR3 DNA: TGTGCCTGGAGGGACGCCGGGGGGACCTACGAGCAGTACTTC
CDR3 protein: CAWRDAGGTYEQYF
V gene: TRBV30
D gene: TRBD2
clone size: NA
J gene: TRBJ2-7

CDR3 DNA: TGTGCCACCAGTGACTCACAGGGAACCGGGGAGCTGTTTTTT
CDR3 protein: CATSDSQGTGELFF
V gene: TRBV24-1
D gene: NA
clone size: NA
J gene: TRBJ2-2

CDR3 DNA: TGTGCCAGCAGTGAAAGGGGCCAGGGTACTGGAAACACCATATATTTT
CDR3 protein: CASSERGQGTGNTIYF
V gene: TRBV6-1
D gene: NA
clone size: NA
J gene: TRBJ1-3

CDR3 DNA: TGTGCCAGCAGTCACAGCCTCGTAAAAGCTTTCTTT
CDR3 protein: CASSHSLVKAFF
V gene: TRBV12-3/TRBV12-4
D gene: NA
clone size: NA
J gene: TRBJ1-1

CDR3 DNA: TGTGCCAGCAGCTTTCTGTCCGGCTATGGCTACACCTTC
CDR3 protein: CASSFLSGYGYTF
V gene: TRBV11-3
D gene: NA
clone size: NA
J gene: TRBJ1-2

CDR3 DNA: TGTGCCAGCAGCCAAGATGGGGTGGCGGGTAACGAAAAACTGTTTTTT
CDR3 protein: CASSQDGVAGNEKLFF
V gene: TRBV4-2
D gene: NA
clone size: NA
J gene: TRBJ1-4

CDR3 DNA: TGTGCCACCGCCGGGACATTGAACACCGGGGAGCTGTTTTTT
CDR3 protein: CATAGTLNTGELFF
V gene: TRBV15
D gene: NA
clone size: few
J gene: TRBJ2-2

CDR3 DNA: TGCGCCAGCAGACAAACAGGGGTTGAAGCTTTCTTT
CDR3 protein: CASRQTGVEAFF
V gene: TRBV5-1
D gene: TRBD1
clone size: NA
J gene: TRBJ1-1

CDR3 DNA: TGTGCCAGCCTGGGACACACCCGATCCGGGGAGCAGTACTTC
CDR3 protein: CASLGHTRSGEQYF
V gene: TRBV28
D gene: NA
clone size: once
J gene: TRBJ2-7

CDR3 DNA: TGTGCCAGCAGGCCTAGACAGGGAAGCTATGGCTACACCTTC
CDR3 protein: CASRPRQGSYGYTF
V gene: TRBV6-5
D gene: TRBD1
clone size: NA
J gene: TRBJ1-2

CDR3 DNA: TGTGCCAGCAGCTCGAGACTAGCGGGGGGGCCGATAGAGCAGTTCTTC
CDR3 protein: CASSSRLAGGPIEQFF
V gene: TRBV5-4
D gene: TRBD2
clone size: NA
J gene: TRBJ2-1

CDR3 DNA: TGTGCCAGCAGCTCCGGGGGGTACGAGCAGTACTTC
CDR3 protein: CASSSGGYEQYF
V gene: TRBV5-4
D gene: TRBD2
clone size: NA
J gene: TRBJ2-7

CDR3 DNA: TGTGCCAGCAGCCAAGATTTCGGCAGGGGAGATGAAAAACTGTTTTTT
CDR3 protein: CASSQDFGRGDEKLFF
V gene: TRBV3-1/TRBV3-2
D gene: NA
clone size: NA
J gene: TRBJ1-4

CDR3 DNA: TGTGCCAGCAGCCAAGTGGTATTCCCAGGGGGCTTGGGAGAGACCCAGTACTTC
CDR3 protein: CASSQVVFPGGLGETQYF
V gene: TRBV3-1/TRBV3-2
D gene: TRBD1
clone size: NA
J gene: TRBJ2-5

CDR3 DNA: TGCGCCAGCAGCCCCCTCCGAGACCACCCGGGAGAGACCCAGTACTTC
CDR3 protein: CASSPLRDHPGETQYF
V gene: TRBV4-3
D gene: NA
clone size: many
J gene: TRBJ2-5

CDR3 DNA: TGCGCCAGCAGCTTGGCAAGGAGGGGGCGCTACAATGAGCAGTTCTTC
CDR3 protein: CASSLARRGRYNEQFF
V gene: TRBV5-1
D gene: NA
clone size: NA
J gene: TRBJ2-1

CDR3 DNA: TGTGCCAGCAGGAGCGACAGGGGGCGGATCTATGGCTACACCTTC
CDR3 protein: CASRSDRGRIYGYTF
V gene: TRBV6-5
D gene: TRBD1
clone size: NA
J gene: TRBJ1-2

CDR3 DNA: TGCGCCAGCAGCGGGGACTGGGCCGCGAGGGACATTCAGTACTTC
CDR3 protein: CASSGDWAARDIQYF
V gene: TRBV5-1
D gene: NA
clone size: NA
J gene: TRBJ2-4

CDR3 DNA: TGCAGTGCTAGTCGAGGGAGCAATCAGCCCCAGCATTTT
CDR3 protein: CSASRGSNQPQHF
V gene: TRBV20-1
D gene: NA
clone size: NA
J gene: TRBJ1-5

CDR3 DNA: TGTGCCAGCAGTAACCAGGGTAGTGGCGAGCAGTACTTC
CDR3 protein: CASSNQGSGEQYF
V gene: TRBV28
D gene: NA
clone size: NA
J gene: TRBJ2-7

CDR3 DNA: TGTGCCAGCAGCGTATCCCTGGAGGGCACCATATATTTT
CDR3 protein: CASSVSLEGTIYF
V gene: TRBV9
D gene: NA
clone size: NA
J gene: TRBJ1-3

CDR3 DNA: TGCGCCAGCAGCAGAAAGGGGGCGAATCACTATGGCTACACCTTC
CDR3 protein: CASSRKGANHYGYTF
V gene: TRBV4-3
D gene: TRBD1
clone size: NA
J gene: TRBJ1-2

CDR3 DNA: TGCGCCAGCAGCTACGACTCTAACTATGGCTACACCTTC
CDR3 protein: CASSYDSNYGYTF
V gene: TRBV5-1
D gene: NA
clone size: NA
J gene: TRBJ1-2

CDR3 DNA: TGTGCCAGCAACCCCACGGCGGGGGGGAACACCGGGGAGCTGTTTTTT
CDR3 protein: CASNPTAGGNTGELFF
V gene: TRBV27
D gene: TRBD2
clone size: NA
J gene: TRBJ2-2

CDR3 DNA: TGTGCCAGCAGCCAACAAGCGGGGGGGCCTACCGAGCAGTACTTC
CDR3 protein: CASSQQAGGPTEQYF
V gene: TRBV4-2
D gene: TRBD2
clone size: NA
J gene: TRBJ2-7

CDR3 DNA: TGCGCCAGCAGCTTGGGACTTACGAACACTGAAGCTTTCTTT
CDR3 protein: CASSLGLTNTEAFF
V gene: TRBV5-1
D gene: NA
clone size: NA
J gene: TRBJ1-1

CDR3 DNA: TGTGCCAGCAGCTTGGTGGGACTTGTATATCAGTTCTTC
CDR3 protein: CASSLVGLVYQFF
V gene: TRBV5-4
D gene: NA
clone size: NA
J gene: TRBJ2-1

CDR3 DNA: TGTGCCAGCAGCTTCCTTAGCGGGGGCCGCACAGATACGCAGTATTTT
CDR3 protein: CASSFLSGGRTDTQYF
V gene: TRBV7-2
D gene: TRBD2
clone size: NA
J gene: TRBJ2-3

CDR3 DNA: TGTGCCAGCAGTGAGCGCCGCAGGCCTAGCACAGATACGCAGTATTTT
CDR3 protein: CASSERRRPSTDTQYF
V gene: TRBV2
D gene: NA
clone size: once
J gene: TRBJ2-3

CDR3 DNA: TGTGCCAGCAGCGTAGGGGCCCCTTCGGCGTTTCAAGAGACCCAGTACTTC
CDR3 protein: CASSVGAPSAFQETQYF
V gene: TRBV9
D gene: NA
clone size: NA
J gene: TRBJ2-5

CDR3 DNA: TGTGCCATCGGCGGCAGAAATAATTCACCCCTCCACTTT
CDR3 protein: CAIGGRNNSPLHF
V gene: TRBV10-3
D gene: NA
clone size: NA
J gene: TRBJ1-6

CDR3 DNA: TGTGCCAGCAGCTCACAAAGCGGCAATGAGCAGTTCTTC
CDR3 protein: CASSSQSGNEQFF
V gene: TRBV7-9
D gene: NA
clone size: NA
J gene: TRBJ2-1

CDR3 DNA: TGTGCCAGCAGCTTGTTTTCGGGGACTCACTATGGCTACACCTTC
CDR3 protein: CASSLFSGTHYGYTF
V gene: TRBV5-6
D gene: NA
clone size: NA
J gene: TRBJ1-2

CDR3 DNA: TGTGCCAGCAGCTCGACAGAGTCTAGCACAGATACGCAGTATTTT
CDR3 protein: CASSSTESSTDTQYF
V gene: TRBV11-2
D gene: NA
clone size: NA
J gene: TRBJ2-3

CDR3 DNA: TGTGCCAGCAGTCCGACAGGGGGTTTGGCTTTCTTT
CDR3 protein: CASSPTGGLAFF
V gene: TRBV12-3/TRBV12-4
D gene: TRBD1
clone size: NA
J gene: TRBJ1-1